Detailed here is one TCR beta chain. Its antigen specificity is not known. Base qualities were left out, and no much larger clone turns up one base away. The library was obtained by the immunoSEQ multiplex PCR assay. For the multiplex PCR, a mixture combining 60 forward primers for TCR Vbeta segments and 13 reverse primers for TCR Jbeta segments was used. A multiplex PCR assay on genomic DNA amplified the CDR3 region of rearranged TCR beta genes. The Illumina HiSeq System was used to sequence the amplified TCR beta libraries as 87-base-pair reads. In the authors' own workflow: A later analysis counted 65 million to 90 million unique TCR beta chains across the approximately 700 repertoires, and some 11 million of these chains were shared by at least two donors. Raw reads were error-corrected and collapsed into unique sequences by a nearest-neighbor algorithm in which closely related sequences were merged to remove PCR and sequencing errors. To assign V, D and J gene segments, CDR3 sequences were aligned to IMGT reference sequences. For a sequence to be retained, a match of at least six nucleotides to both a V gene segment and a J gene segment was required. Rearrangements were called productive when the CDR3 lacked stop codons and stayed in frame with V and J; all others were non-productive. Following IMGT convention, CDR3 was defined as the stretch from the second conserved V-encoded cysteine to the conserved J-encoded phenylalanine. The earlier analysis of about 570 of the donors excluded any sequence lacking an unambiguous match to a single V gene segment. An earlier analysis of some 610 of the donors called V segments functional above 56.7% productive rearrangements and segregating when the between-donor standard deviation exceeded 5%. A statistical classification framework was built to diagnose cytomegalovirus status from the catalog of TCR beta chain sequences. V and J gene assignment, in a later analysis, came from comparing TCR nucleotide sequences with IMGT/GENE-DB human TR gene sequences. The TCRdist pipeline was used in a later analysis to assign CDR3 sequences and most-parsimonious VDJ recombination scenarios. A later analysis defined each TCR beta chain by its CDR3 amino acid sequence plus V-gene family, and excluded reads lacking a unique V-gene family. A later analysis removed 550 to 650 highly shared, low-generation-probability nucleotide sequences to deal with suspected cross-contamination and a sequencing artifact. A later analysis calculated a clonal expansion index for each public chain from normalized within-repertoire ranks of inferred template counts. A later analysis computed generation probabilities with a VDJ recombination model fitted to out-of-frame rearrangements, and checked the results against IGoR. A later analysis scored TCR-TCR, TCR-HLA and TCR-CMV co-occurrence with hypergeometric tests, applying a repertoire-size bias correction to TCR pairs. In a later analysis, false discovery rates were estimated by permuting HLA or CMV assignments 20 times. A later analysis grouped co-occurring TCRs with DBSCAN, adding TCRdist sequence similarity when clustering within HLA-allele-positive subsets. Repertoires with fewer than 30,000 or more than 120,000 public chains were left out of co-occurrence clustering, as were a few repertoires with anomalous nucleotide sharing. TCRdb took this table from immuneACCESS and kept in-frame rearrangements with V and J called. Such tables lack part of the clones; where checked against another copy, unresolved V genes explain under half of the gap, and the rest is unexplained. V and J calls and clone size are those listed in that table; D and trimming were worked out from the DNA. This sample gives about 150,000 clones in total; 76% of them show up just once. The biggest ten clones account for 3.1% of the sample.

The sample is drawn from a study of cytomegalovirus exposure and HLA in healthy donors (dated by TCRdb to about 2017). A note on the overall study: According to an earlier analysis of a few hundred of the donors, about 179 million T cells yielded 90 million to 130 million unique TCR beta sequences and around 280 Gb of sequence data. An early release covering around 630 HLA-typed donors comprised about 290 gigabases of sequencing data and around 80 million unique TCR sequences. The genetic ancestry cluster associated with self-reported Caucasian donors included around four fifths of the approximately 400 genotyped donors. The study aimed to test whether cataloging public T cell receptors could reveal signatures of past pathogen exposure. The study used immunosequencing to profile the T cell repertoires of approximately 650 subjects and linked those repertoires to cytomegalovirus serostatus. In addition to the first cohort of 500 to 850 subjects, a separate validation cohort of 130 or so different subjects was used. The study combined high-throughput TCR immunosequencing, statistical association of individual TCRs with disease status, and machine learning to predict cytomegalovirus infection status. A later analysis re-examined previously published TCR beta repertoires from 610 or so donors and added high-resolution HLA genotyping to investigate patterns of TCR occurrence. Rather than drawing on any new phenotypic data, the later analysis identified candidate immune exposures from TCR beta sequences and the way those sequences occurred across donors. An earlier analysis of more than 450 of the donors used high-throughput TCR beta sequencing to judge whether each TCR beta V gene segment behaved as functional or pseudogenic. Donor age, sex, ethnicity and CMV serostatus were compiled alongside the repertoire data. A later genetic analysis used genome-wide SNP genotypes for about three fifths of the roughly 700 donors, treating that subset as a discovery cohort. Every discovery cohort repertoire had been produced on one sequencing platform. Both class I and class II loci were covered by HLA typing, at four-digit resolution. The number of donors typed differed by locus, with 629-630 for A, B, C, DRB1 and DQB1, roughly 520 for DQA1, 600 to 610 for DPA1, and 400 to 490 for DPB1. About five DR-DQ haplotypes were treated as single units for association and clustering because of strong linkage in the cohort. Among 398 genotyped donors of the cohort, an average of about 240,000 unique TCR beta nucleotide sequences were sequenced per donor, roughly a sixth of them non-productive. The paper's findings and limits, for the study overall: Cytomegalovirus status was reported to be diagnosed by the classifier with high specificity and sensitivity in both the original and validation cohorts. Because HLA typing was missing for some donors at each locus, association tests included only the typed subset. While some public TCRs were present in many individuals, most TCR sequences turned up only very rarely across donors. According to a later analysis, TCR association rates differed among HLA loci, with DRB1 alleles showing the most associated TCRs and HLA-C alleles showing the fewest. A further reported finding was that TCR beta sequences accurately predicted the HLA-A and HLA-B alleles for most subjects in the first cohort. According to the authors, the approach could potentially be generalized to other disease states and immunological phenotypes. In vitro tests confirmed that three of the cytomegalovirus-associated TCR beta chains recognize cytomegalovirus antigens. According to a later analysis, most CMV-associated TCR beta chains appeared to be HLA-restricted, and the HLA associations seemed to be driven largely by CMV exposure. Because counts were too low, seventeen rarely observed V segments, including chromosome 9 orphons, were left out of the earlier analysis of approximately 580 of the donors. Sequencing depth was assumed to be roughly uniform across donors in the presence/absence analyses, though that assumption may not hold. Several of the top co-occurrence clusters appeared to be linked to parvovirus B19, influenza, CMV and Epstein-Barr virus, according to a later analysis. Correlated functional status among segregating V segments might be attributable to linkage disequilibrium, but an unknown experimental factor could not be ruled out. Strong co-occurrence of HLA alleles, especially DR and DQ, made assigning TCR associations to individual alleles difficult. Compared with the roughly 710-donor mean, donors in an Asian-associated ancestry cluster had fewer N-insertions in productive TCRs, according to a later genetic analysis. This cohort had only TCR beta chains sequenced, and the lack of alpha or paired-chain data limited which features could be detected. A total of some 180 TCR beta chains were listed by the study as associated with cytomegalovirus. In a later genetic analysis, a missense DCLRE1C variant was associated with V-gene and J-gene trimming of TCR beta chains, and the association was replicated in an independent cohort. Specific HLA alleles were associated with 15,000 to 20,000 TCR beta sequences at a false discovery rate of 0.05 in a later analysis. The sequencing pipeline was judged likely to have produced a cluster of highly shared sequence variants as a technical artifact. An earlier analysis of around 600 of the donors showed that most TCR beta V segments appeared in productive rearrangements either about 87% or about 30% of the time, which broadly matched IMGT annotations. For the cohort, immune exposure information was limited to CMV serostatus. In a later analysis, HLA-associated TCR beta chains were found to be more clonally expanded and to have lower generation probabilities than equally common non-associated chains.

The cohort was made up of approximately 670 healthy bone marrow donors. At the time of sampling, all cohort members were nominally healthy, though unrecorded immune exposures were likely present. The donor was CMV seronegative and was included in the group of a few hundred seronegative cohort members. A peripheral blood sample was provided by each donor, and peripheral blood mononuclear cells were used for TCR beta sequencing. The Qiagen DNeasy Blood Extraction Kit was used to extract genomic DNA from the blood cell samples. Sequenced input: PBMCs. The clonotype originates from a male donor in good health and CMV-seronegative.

The CDR3 region reads CASSWRDRGWIYEQYF. The DNA sequence is as follows: TGCGCCAGCAGCTGGAGGGACAGGGGGTGGATATACGAGCAGTACTTC. The V and J genes are TRBV5-1 and TRBJ2-7, with 11 middle bases fitting TRBD1. V lost 3 bases and J lost 4 bases, and the count of bases not matched to a germline gene is 9. According to the germline V gene, CDR1 reads SGHRS and CDR2 reads YFSETQ. Its CDR3 holds 16 amino acids, cysteine through phenylalanine. Solely the CDR3 DNA is kept, with 48 bases framed from the first base.